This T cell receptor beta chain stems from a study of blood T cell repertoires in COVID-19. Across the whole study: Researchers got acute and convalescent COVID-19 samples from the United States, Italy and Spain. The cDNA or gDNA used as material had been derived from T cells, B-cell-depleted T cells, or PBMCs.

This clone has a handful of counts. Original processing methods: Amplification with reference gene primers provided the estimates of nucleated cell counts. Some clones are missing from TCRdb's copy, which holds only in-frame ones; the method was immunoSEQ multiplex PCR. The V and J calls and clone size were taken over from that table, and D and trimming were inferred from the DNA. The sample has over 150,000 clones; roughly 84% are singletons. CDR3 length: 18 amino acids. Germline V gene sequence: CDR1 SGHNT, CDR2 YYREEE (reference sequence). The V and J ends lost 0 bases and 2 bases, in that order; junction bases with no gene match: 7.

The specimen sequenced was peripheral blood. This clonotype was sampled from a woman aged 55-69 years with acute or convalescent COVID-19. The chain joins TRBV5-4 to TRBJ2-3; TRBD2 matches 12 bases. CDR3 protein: CASSLDLAGGRPTDTQYF. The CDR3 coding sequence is TGTGCCAGCAGCTTGGATCTAGCGGGGGGGCGCCCCACAGATACGCAGTATTTT.